The entry below gives a single T cell receptor (beta chain) sequence along with its context. This specimen belongs to a study of blood T cell repertoires in COVID-19. Profiling relied on immunoSEQ multiplex PCR, and the TCRdb table lists in-frame clones only, not all of them. Altogether some 120,000 clones are present, approximately 90% being singletons, with the ten largest covering about 1.9%. The CDR3 length is 14 residues. This receptor was identified in a human donor with active COVID-19. The donor label of this sample is uncertain. The chain carries TRBV12-2 and TRBJ2-5; no DNA check was done on the table's D call, TRBD1. TRBV12-2 is noted as a pseudogene. The sequenced sample was peripheral blood. CDR3 coding DNA: TGTGCAAGTCGCTTAGCGTTAACACCAGAGACCCAGTACTTC. Its protein is CASRLALTPETQYF.